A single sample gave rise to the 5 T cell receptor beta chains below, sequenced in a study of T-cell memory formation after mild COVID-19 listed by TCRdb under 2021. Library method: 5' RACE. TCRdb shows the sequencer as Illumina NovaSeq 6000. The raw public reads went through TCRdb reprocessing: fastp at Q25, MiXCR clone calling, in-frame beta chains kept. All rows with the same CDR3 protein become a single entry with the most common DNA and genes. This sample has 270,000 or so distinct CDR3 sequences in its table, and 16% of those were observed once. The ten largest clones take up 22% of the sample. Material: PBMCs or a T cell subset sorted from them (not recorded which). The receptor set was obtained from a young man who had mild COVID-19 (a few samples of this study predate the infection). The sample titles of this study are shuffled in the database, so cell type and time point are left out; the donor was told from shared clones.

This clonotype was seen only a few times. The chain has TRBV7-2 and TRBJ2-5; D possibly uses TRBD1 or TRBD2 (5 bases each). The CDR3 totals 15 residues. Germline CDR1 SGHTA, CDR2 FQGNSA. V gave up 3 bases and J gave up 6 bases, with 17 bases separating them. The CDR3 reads CASSLDKHGAQTQYF. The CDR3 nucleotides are TGTGCCAGCAGCTTGGACAAGCACGGGGCGCAGACCCAGTACTTC.

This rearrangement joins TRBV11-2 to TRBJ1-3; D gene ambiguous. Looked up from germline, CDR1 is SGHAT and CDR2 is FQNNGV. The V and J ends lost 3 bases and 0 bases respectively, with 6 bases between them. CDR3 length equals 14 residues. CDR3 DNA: TGTGCCAGCAGCTTCCGGAGCTCTGGAAACACCATATATTTT. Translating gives CASSFRSSGNTIYF.

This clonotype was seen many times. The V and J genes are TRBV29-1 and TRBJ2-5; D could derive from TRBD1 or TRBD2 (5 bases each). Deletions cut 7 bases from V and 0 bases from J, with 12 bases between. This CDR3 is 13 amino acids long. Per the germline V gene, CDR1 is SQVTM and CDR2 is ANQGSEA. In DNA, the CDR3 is TGCAGCGGGGGGTCGACAGACCAAGAGACCCAGTACTTC. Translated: CSGGSTDQETQYF.

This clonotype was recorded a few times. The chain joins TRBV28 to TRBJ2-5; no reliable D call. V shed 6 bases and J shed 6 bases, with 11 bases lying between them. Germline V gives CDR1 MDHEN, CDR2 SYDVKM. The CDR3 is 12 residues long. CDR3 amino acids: CASSLTAKTQYF. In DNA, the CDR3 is TGTGCCAGCAGCCTAACGGCGAAGACCCAGTACTTC.

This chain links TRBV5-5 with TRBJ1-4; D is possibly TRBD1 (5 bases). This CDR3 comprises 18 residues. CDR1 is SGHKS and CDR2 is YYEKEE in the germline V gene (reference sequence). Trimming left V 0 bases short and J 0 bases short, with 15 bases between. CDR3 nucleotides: TGTGCCAGCAGCTTGGTGACAGATATCGTCTCAACTAATGAAAAACTGTTTTTT. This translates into CASSLVTDIVSTNEKLFF.